This entry concerns a single TCR beta chain. No antigen is known for it. Per-base quality was not reported, and no clone a single base away is much larger than it. Other DNA sequences in this sample translate to the same CDR3. The trial excluded patients who had a history of autoimmune disease or were on systemic immunosuppression. Peripheral blood for TCR sequencing was collected from all dose cohorts at baseline, on cycle 4 day 1, and on cycle 7 day 1. The samples were taken from a phase I, first-in-human, multicenter, open-label dose-escalation trial of ivuxolimab. Adults with locally advanced or metastatic head and neck squamous cell, hepatocellular, melanoma or renal cell carcinoma were enrolled in the trial. Before TCR sequencing, CD4+ and CD8+ T cells were separately sorted from peripheral blood. CDR1 SQVTM and CDR2 ANQGSEA are derived from the germline V gene. The CDR3 goes from the cysteine to the phenylalanine over 12 residues. Solely the CDR3 DNA is kept, with 36 bases framed from the first base. V is reduced by 3 bases and J by 3 bases, leaving a spacing of 8 bases between them.

Genomic DNA was isolated from the sorted cells so that the TCRbeta CDR3 region could be sequenced. TCRbeta CDR3 regions were sequenced using the immunoSEQ Assay. Held by TCRdb, this immuneACCESS table contains in-frame sequences only and omits some clones. Under half of the omission traces to an unresolved V gene where checked; the cause of the rest is unknown. Across this sample there are approximately 7,200 clones, with around 74% seen only once. 25% of the sample rests with the top ten. The data were obtained in a study of OX40 agonist ivuxolimab in advanced cancers. General notes on the study: The costimulatory receptor OX40 (CD134) was targeted by ivuxolimab, a fully human IgG2 agonistic monoclonal antibody. Intravenous ivuxolimab was administered to patients every 2 weeks at six dose levels: 0.01, 0.1, 0.3, 1.5, 3 and 10 mg/kg. Among the 52 dose-escalation patients, about 20 had hepatocellular carcinoma, about 15 melanoma, 9 renal cell carcinoma and 9 head and neck cancer. In the dose-escalation cohort, 70% to 85% of patients were male, and the mean age was roughly 60 years with a range of 23 to 79. Patients were allowed to have had prior anti-PD-1, anti-PD-L1 or anti-CTLA-4 therapy, and approximately 39% of the dose-escalation patients had been treated with checkpoint inhibitors. Three dose-escalation patients achieved partial responses, one with hepatocellular carcinoma and two with cutaneous melanoma. The point of sequencing TCRbeta in the periphery was to test whether ivuxolimab changed TCR sequence diversity and drove clonal T-cell expansion. The monotherapy dose-escalation portion (N of about 47 patients) of the phase I ivuxolimab trial is reported in the paper. What the authors observed across the whole study: After ivuxolimab, more expanded clones were found on average in CD8+ T cells than in CD4+ T cells. Low levels of normalized T-cell clonal expansion were also seen in some patients who did not respond. The antigen specificity of the peripheral T cells that underwent clonal expansion was not determined. Partial responders in the 0.1-3.0 mg/kg groups had among the lowest normalized peripheral clonal expansion, especially among CD8+ T cells. At doses of 0.1 to 3.0 mg/kg, clonal expansion of both CD4+ and CD8+ blood T cells was observed from baseline to week 6.

The starting material was CD4+ or CD8+ T cells sorted from blood, obtained in a trial of the OX40 agonist ivuxolimab. The chain is assembled from TRBV29-1 and TRBJ1-2; the D gene assignment is ambiguous. The clonotype originates from an adult with an advanced solid tumor such as melanoma, head and neck, liver or kidney cancer. The nucleotides are TGCAGCGTTGAGCACCGGGACTATGGCTACACCTTC. It is translated as CSVEHRDYGYTF. The CDR3 plus the reference TRBV29-1 and TRBJ1-2 genes for the other parts give the full variable domain: SAVISQKPSRDICQRGTSLTIQCQVDSQVTMMFWYRQQPGQSLTLIATANQGSEATYESGFVIDKFPISRPNLTFSTLTVSNMSPEDSSIYLCSVEHRDYGYTFGSGTRLTVV.